This TCR beta chain was sequenced for a study of control samples from healthy donors and cancer patients. Clones were read by immunoSEQ multiplex PCR, and TCRdb kept only the in-frame ones, dropping some. Seen here are over 200,000 clones, more than 65% observed once, and the top ten hold about an eighth. Trimming shortened V by 4 bases and J by 2 bases, and 8 bases separated the two germline ends. Per germline, CDR1 SGHDN and CDR2 FVKESK. The CDR3 spans 13 residues. The clonotype comes from a woman aged 55-75 years with lung cancer. This chain joins TRBV14 and TRBJ1-2; D perhaps matches TRBD1 (5 bases). Source material: PBMCs. Here the CDR3 DNA reads TGTGCCAGCAGCCCCGCAGGGAACTATGGCTACACCTTC. This translates into CASSPAGNYGYTF.